This T cell receptor beta chain was recovered during a study of CD8 T cells in acute hepatitis C reinfection. Time point indicated: acute HCV infection, within 168 days of estimated infection date. Sequencing of hepatitis C virus-specific cells was done ex vivo rather than after in vitro expansion. Every 3 months, donors from a Montreal cohort of people who inject drugs were followed. Libraries were prepared by immunoSEQ multiplex PCR; TCRdb keeps only in-frame clonotypes and omits some of them. The sample has over 600 clones, 40% to 60% seen once. Study outcomes and limitations: Preferential TRBV04 and TRBV06 usage appeared in all groups and was not explained by the naive pool. Only TCRbeta was bulk sequenced, so alphabeta pairing of public clonotypes remains unknown. Differing sequencing approaches may have limited exact matches to other epitopes. No group differed significantly in the high NS3-1073 repertoire diversity.

The trim removed 9 bases at V and 5 bases at J, leaving 17 bases unmatched. Germline V gene data show CDR1 as WNHNN and CDR2 as SYGVQD (reference sequence). This CDR3 is 16 amino acids long. The count of this clone is one. The clonotype comes from a woman in her twenties or thirties who spontaneously cleared hepatitis C infection. The rearrangement uses TRBV10-1 and TRBJ1-1; 8 nucleotides align to TRBD1. The sample consisted of HCV NS3-1073 tetramer-sorted CD8+ T cells from PBMCs, taken during acute infection. The CDR3, as DNA: TGCGCCAGGGCCGACAGGGGCGCCGGGGCGGGAACTGAAGCTTTCTTT. Residues: CARADRGAGAGTEAFF.